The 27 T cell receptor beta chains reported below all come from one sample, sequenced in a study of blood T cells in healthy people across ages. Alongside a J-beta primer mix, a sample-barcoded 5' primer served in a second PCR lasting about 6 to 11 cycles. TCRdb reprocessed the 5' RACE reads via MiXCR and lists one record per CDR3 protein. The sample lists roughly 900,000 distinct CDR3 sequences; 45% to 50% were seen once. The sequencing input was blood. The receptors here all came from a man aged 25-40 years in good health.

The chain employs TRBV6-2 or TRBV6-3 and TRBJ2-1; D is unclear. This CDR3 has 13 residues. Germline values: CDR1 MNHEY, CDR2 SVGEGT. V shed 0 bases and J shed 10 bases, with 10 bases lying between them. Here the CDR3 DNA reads TGTGCCAGCAGTTACTCGACCCCAAGGGAGCAGTTCTTC. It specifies CASSYSTPREQFF.

The CDR3 sequence: CASSLLGGELFF. In nucleotides, the CDR3 is TGTGCCAGCAGTTTATTGGGCGGGGAGCTGTTTTTT. The gene calls are TRBV27 and TRBJ2-2; no reliable D call. There are 12 residues in the CDR3. The germline gives CDR1 MNHEY, CDR2 SMNVEV (reference sequence). Trimming cost V 1 base and J 7 bases, with 4 bases left between them.

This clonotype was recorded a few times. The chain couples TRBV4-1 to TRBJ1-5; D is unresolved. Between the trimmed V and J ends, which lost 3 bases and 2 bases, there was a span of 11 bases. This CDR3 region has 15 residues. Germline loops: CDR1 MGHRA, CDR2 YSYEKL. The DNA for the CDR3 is TGCGCCAGCAGCCAGTACGGTTCTGGCAATCAGCCCCAGCATTTT. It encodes CASSQYGSGNQPQHF.

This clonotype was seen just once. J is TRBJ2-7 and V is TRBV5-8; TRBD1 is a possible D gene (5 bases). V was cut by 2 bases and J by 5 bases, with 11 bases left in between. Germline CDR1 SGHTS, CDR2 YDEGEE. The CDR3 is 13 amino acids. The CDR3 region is CASSFDSSHEQYF. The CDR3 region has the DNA TGTGCCAGCAGCTTTGACAGTAGCCACGAGCAGTACTTC.

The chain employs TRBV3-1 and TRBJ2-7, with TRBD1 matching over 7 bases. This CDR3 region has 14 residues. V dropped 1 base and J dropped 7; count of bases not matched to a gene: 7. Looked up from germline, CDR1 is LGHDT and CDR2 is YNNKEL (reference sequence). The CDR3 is CASSQGQGVGEQYF. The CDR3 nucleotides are TGTGCCAGCAGCCAAGGGCAGGGGGTGGGAGAGCAGTACTTC.

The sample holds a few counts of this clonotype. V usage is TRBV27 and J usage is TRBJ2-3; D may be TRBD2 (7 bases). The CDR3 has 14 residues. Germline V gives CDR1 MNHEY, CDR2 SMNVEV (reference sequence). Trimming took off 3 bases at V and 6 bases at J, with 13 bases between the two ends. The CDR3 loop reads CASSLGAGVDTQYF. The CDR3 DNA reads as TGTGCCAGCAGTTTGGGGGCGGGGGTTGATACGCAGTATTTT.

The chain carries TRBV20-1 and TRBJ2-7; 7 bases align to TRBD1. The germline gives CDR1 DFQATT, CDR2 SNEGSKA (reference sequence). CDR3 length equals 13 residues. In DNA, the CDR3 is TGCGTATTCCGGGACAGAAGCTCCTACGAGCAGTACTTC. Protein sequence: CVFRDRSSYEQYF.

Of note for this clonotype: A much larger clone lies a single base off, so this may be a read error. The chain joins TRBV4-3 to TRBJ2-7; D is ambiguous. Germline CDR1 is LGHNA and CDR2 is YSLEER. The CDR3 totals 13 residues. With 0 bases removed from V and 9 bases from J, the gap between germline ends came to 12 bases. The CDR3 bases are TGCGCCAGCAGCCAAGATGGTCGTAAGGGGCAGTACTTC. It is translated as CASSQDGRKGQYF.

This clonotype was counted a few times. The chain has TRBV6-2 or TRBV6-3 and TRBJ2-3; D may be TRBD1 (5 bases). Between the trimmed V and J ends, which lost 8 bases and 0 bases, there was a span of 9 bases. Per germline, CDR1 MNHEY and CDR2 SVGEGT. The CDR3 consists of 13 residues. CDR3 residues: CASARQSTDTQYF. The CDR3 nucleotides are TGTGCCAGCGCGAGACAGAGCACAGATACGCAGTATTTT.

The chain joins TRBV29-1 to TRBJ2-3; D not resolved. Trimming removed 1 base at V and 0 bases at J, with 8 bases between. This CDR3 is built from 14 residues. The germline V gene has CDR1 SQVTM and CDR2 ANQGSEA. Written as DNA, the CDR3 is TGCAGCGTTGAAGCGGATACTAGCACAGATACGCAGTATTTT. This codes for CSVEADTSTDTQYF.

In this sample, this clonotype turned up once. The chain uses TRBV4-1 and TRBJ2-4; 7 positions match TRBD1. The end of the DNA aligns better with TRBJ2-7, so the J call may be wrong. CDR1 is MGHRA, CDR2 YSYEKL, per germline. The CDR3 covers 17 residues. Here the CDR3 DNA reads TGCGCCAGCAGCTATGGCATCGGTCAGGACAGGATTTACGAGCAGTACTTC. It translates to CASSYGIGQDRIYEQYF.

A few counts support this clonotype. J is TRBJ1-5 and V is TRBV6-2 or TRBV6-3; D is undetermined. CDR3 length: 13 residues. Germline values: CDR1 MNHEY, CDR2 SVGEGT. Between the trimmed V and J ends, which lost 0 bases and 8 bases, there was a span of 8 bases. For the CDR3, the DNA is TGTGCCAGCAGTTACTCGTCGGTCGAGCCCCAGCATTTT. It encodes CASSYSSVEPQHF.

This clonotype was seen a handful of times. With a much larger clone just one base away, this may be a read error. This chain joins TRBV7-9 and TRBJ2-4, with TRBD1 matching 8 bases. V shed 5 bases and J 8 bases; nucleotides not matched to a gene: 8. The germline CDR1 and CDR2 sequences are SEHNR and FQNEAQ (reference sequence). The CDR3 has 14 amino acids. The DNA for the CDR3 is TGTGCCAGCAGCCCGGTGACAGGGGTAGACATTCAGTACTTC. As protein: CASSPVTGVDIQYF.

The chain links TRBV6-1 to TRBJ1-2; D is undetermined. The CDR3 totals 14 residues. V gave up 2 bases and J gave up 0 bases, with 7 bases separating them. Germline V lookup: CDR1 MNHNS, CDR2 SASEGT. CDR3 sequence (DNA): TGTGCCAGCAGTGAAATCTTTTCTAACTATGGCTACACCTTC. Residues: CASSEIFSNYGYTF.

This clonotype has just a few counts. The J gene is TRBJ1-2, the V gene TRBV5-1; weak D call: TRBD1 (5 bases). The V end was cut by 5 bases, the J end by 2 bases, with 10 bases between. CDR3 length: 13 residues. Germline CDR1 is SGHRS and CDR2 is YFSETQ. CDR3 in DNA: TGCGCCAGCAGGACAGACCAGAACTATGGCTACACCTTC. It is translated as CASRTDQNYGYTF.

The CDR3 DNA sequence: TGCAGTGCTAGATTACAGACAACTAATGAAAAACTGTTTTTT. Encoded protein: CSARLQTTNEKLFF. The chain joins TRBV20-1 to TRBJ1-4; D gene uncertain. The germline V gene encodes CDR1 DFQATT and CDR2 SNEGSKA (reference sequence). The V and J ends lost 2 bases and 0 bases respectively, with 7 bases between them. The CDR3 totals 14 residues.

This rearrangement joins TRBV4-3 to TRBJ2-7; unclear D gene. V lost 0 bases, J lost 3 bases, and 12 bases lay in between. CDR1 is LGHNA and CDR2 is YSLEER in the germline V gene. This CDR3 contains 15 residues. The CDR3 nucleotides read TGCGCCAGCAGCCAAGACGACGATTGGGACTACGAGCAGTACTTC. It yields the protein CASSQDDDWDYEQYF.

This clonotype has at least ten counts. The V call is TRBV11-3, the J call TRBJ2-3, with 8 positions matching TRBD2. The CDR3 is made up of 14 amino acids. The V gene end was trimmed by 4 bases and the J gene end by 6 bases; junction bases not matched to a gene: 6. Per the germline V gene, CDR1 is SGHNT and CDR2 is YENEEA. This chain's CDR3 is CASSSGTRGDTQYF. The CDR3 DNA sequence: TGTGCCAGCAGCTCAGGGACTAGAGGGGATACGCAGTATTTT. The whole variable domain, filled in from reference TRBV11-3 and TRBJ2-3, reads EAGVVQSPRYKIIEKKQPVAFWCNPISGHNTLYWYLQNLGQGPELLIRYENEEAVDDSQLPKDRFSAERLKGVDSTLKIQPAELGDSAVYLCASSSGTRGDTQYFGPGTRLTVL.

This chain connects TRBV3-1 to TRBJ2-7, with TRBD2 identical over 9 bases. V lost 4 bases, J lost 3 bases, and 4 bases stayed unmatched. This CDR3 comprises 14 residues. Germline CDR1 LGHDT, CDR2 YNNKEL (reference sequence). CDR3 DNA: TGTGCCAGCAGCCGAGGGACTAGCCGCTACGAGCAGTACTTC. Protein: CASSRGTSRYEQYF.

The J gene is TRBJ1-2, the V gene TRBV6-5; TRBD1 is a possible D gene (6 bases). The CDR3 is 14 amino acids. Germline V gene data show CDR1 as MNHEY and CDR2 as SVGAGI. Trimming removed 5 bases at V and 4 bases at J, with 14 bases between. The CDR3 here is CASSPDRKGYGYTF. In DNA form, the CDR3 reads TGTGCCAGCAGTCCTGACAGGAAGGGCTATGGCTACACCTTC.

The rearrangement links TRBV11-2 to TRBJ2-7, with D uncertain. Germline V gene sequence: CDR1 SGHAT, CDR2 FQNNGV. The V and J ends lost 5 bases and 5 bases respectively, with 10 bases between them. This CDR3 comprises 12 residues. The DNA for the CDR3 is TGTGCCAGCAGCATAGGGCCCAACGAGCAGTACTTC. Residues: CASSIGPNEQYF.

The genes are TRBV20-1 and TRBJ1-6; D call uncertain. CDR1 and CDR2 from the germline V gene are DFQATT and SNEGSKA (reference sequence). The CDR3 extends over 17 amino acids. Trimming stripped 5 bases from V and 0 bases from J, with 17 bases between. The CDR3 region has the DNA TGCAGTGCTTTTGCAGACGGCTTCGGCTCCTATAATTCACCCCTCCACTTT. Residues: CSAFADGFGSYNSPLHF.

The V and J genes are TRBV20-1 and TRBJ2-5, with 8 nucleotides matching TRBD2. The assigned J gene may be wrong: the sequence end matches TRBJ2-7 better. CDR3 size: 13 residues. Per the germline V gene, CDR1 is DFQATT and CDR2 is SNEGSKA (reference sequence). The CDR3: CSARASGSDEQYF. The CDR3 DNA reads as TGCAGTGCTAGGGCTAGCGGGTCCGACGAGCAGTACTTC.

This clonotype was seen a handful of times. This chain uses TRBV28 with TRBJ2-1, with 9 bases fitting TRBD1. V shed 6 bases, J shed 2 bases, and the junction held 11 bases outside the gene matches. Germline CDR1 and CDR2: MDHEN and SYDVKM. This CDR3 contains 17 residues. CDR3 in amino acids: CASREGIRQGAYNEQFF. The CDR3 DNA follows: TGTGCCAGCAGGGAAGGAATAAGACAGGGGGCCTACAATGAGCAGTTCTTC.

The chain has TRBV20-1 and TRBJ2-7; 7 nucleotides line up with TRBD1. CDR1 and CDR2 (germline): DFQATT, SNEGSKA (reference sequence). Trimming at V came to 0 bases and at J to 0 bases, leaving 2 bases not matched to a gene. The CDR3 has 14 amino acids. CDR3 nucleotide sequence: TGCAGTGCTAGAGAGACAGGGAGCTCCTACGAGCAGTACTTC. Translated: CSARETGSSYEQYF.

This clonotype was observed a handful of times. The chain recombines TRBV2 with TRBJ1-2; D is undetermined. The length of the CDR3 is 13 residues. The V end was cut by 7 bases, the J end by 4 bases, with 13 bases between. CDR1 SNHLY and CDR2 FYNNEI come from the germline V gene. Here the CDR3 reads CASIQQNVYGYTF. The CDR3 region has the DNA TGTGCCAGCATCCAACAGAACGTCTATGGCTACACCTTC.

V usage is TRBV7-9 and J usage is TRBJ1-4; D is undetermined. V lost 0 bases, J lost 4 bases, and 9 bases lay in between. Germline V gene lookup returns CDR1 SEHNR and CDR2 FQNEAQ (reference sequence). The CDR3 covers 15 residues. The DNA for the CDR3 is TGTGCCAGCAGCTTAGCTGCAGGCCTTAATGAAAAACTGTTTTTT. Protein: CASSLAAGLNEKLFF.